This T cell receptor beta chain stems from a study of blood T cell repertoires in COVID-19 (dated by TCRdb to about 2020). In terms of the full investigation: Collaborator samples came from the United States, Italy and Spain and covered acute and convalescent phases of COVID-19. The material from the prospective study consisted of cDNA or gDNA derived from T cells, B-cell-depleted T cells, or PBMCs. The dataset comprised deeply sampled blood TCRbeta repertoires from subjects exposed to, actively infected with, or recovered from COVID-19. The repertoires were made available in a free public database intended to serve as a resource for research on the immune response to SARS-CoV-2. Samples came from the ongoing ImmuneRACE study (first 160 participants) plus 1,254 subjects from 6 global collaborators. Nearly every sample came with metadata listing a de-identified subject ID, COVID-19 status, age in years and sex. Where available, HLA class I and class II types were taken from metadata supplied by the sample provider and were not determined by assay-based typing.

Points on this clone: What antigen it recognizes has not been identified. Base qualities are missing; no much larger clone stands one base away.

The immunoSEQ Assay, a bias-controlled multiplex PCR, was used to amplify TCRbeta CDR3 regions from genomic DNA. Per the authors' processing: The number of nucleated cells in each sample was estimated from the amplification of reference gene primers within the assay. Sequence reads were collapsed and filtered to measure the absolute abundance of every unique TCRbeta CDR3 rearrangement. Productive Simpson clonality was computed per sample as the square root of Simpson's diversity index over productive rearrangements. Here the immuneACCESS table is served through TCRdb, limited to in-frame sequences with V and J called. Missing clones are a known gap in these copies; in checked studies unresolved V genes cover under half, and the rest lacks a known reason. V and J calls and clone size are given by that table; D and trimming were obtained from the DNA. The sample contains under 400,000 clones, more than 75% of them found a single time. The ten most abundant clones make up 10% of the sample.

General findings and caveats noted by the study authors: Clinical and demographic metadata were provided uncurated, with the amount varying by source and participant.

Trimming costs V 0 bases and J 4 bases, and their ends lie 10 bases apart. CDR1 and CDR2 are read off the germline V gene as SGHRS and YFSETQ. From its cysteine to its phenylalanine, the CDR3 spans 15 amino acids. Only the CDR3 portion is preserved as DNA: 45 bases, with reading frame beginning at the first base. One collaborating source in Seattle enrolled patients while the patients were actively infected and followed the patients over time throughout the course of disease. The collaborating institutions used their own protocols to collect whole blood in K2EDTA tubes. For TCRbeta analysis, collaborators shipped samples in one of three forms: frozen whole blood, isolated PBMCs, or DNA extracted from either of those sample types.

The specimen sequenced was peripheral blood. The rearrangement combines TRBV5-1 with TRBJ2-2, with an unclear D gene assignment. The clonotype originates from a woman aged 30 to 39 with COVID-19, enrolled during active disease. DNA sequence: TGCGCCAGCAGCTTGGGCGGAAGACTCACCGGGGAGCTGTTTTTT. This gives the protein CASSLGGRLTGELFF.